The clone carrying this T cell receptor beta chain was observed at least ten times. What it binds is unknown. This CDR3 comprises 14 residues. Germline-derived CDR1 and CDR2 are SQVTM and ANQGSEA. Deletions cut 3 bases from V and 6 bases from J, with 17 bases between. TCRdb's copy holds only in-frame clones and misses some; the assay was immunoSEQ multiplex PCR. The data contain more than 850,000 clones, approximately 80% of them singletons. All of the donors resided in Nashville, Tennessee, and each was a Caucasian adult. Naive CD45RA+ and memory CD45RA-negative subsets were split from CD4+ cells. The data were taken from a study of shared clonotypes between healthy human individuals. Findings and caveats of the study: Naive CD4 clonotypes were shared across several donors at roughly 5%. Naive subsets usually exceeded memory subsets in estimated richness.

The chain combines TRBV29-1 with TRBJ1-1, with D maybe TRBD1 (5 bases). Sequencing used memory CD4+ T cells from PBMCs. Specified subset: CD45RA-negative fraction. This TCR came from a man between 18 and 29 years old in good health. Some clones in this sample may be carry-over from other donors' samples. CDR3 DNA: TGCAGCGTTGATCAGGGACCCGAGGTGGCTGAAGCTTTCTTT. Its protein product is CSVDQGPEVAEAFF.